These 19 T cell receptor beta chains originate from one sample sequenced in a study of T cell responses to AZD1222 COVID-19 vaccine. This table comes from immunoSEQ multiplex PCR, and its TCRdb copy is limited to in-frame clones, with some not included. The sample includes tens of thousands of clones, approximately 90% of them seen just once. The specimen was peripheral blood, collected on day 0 of AZD1222 vaccination. The receptors originated from an adult in good health.

The gene calls are TRBV7-2 and TRBJ1-5; perhaps TRBD1 as D (6 bases). Per germline, CDR1 SGHTA and CDR2 FQGNSA. The CDR3 sequence is 13 residues long. V was clipped by 5 bases and J by 10 bases, with 15 bases between them. CDR3 bases: TGTGCCAGCAGCGGGGGGGCACCCTTTCCCCAGCATTTT. Its translation: CASSGGAPFPQHF.

The chain has TRBV6-5 and TRBJ1-3; D is possibly TRBD1 (6 bases). V lost 5 bases, J lost 4 bases, and 12 bases lay in between. Germline CDR1 is MNHEY and CDR2 is SVGAGI. This CDR3 has 14 residues. The CDR3 loop is CASSNGQMGNTIYF. CDR3 sequence (DNA): TGTGCCAGCAGTAACGGACAGATGGGAAACACCATATATTTT.

The chain recombines TRBV7-2 with TRBJ2-7, with 9 positions matching TRBD1. The CDR3 has 13 amino acids. CDR1 SGHTA and CDR2 FQGNSA come from the germline V gene. The V and J ends lost 8 bases and 1 base, in that order; junction bases with no gene match: 3. CDR3 bases: TGTGCCAGCCGGGACAGGGCTTCCTACGAGCAGTACTTC. Protein sequence: CASRDRASYEQYF.

V gene TRBV28 combines with J gene TRBJ1-1; tentatively, D is TRBD1 (5 bases). CDR1 MDHEN and CDR2 SYDVKM come from the germline V gene. CDR3 length: 14 residues. V lost 1 base to trimming and J lost 0 bases, with 6 bases between them. The CDR3 DNA sequence: TGTGCCAGCAGTTTATCAGGGATGAACACTGAAGCTTTCTTT. Translating it yields CASSLSGMNTEAFF.

Concerning this clone itself: One junction end does not reproduce the germline sequence, and a read error may be involved. The chain uses TRBV7-7 and TRBJ2-5; D is ambiguous. Germline V gives CDR1 SSHAT, CDR2 FNYEAQ (reference sequence). The CDR3 runs to 13 residues. CDR3 loop: CASSRRAPRTQYF. The CDR3 nucleotides read TGTGCTAGCAGCCGCCGGGCCCCCCGGACCCAGTACTTC.

This clone was seen only a few times. The chain carries TRBV5-4 and TRBJ1-2, with TRBD1 matching 8 bases. Unmatched junction bases numbered 0, after V lost 4 bases and J lost 7 bases. Germline CDR1 reads SGHNT; CDR2 reads YYREEE (reference sequence). The CDR3 totals 11 residues. Here the CDR3 reads CASSDRGGYTF. In DNA, the CDR3 is TGTGCCAGCAGCGACAGGGGTGGCTACACCTTC.

The chain employs TRBV7-2 and TRBJ2-7; D unresolved. With 5 bases removed from V and 3 bases from J, the gap between germline ends came to 17 bases. This CDR3 is built from 15 residues. CDR1 is SGHTA and CDR2 is FQGNSA in the germline V gene. CDR3 in amino acids: CASSQDEGWVYEQYF. As DNA, the CDR3 is TGTGCCAGCAGCCAGGATGAAGGGTGGGTCTACGAGCAGTACTTC.

This rearrangement joins TRBV4-1 to TRBJ1-5; weak D call: TRBD1 (5 bases). The CDR3 has 16 amino acids. CDR1 MGHRA and CDR2 YSYEKL come from the germline V gene. V dropped 1 base and J dropped 0 bases, with 10 bases sitting between them. DNA for the CDR3: TGCGCCAGCAGCCAAGGAGGGGACTATAGCAATCAGCCCCAGCATTTT. Protein sequence: CASSQGGDYSNQPQHF.

V usage is TRBV9 and J usage is TRBJ2-1, with 15 nucleotides matching TRBD2. This CDR3 comprises 20 residues. V shed 3 bases, J shed 0 bases, and the junction held 10 bases outside the gene matches. Germline-derived CDR1 and CDR2 are SGDLS and YYNGEE. CDR3: CASSDRTSGGAKGSYNEQFF. The CDR3 bases are TGTGCCAGCAGCGATCGGACTAGCGGGGGGGCCAAGGGCTCCTACAATGAGCAGTTCTTC.

The chain carries TRBV7-9 and TRBJ1-6; D gene uncertain. Germline V CDR1 and CDR2: SEHNR, FQNEAQ (reference sequence). The CDR3 has 13 amino acids. The germline V and J ends were trimmed by 1 base and 9 bases, with 7 bases remaining between them. CDR3 in DNA: TGTGCCAGCAGCTTAGGAATAGCTTCACCCCTCCACTTT. This gives the protein CASSLGIASPLHF.

This sequence joins TRBV9 and TRBJ1-2; weak D call: TRBD1 (5 bases). The V end lost 0 bases, the J end lost 6 bases, and 9 bases lay between the germline ends. Per germline, CDR1 SGDLS and CDR2 YYNGEE. The CDR3 is 13 residues long. The DNA for the CDR3 is TGTGCCAGCAGCGTAGATCCGGGGGATGGCTACACCTTC. Protein product: CASSVDPGDGYTF.

The CDR3 DNA sequence: TGTGCCACCCTTCCTAACAGGGGGAACACCGGGGAGCTGTTTTTT. Encoded protein: CATLPNRGNTGELFF. J is TRBJ2-2 and V is TRBV15; TRBD1 matches at 7 bases. The ends lost 8 bases at V and 1 base at J; junction bases unmatched: 7. CDR1 LNHNV and CDR2 YYDKDF come from the germline V gene (reference sequence). The CDR3 covers 15 residues.

The gene calls are TRBV7-9 and TRBJ2-7; a weak D match, TRBD2 (5 bases). CDR1 and CDR2 from the germline V gene are SEHNR and FQNEAQ (reference sequence). The CDR3 totals 12 residues. V gave up 4 bases and J gave up 9 bases, with 13 bases separating them. CDR3 residues: CASSSGERRQYF. The DNA of the CDR3 is TGTGCCAGCAGCTCCGGGGAGAGGCGGCAGTACTTC.

The V gene is TRBV5-4, the J gene TRBJ2-1; TRBD1 matches at 8 bases. This CDR3 is built from 16 residues. CDR1 SGHNT and CDR2 YYREEE come from the germline V gene (reference sequence). Trimming at V came to 3 bases and at J to 7 bases, leaving 12 bases not matched to a gene. Written as DNA, the CDR3 is TGTGCCAGCAGCTCGACAGACAGGGGCGTTCTAAATGAGCAGTTCTTC. This translates into CASSSTDRGVLNEQFF.

As to this clone: One junction end disagrees with the germline gene, perhaps due to a read error. This sample also contains other DNA sequences that code for the same CDR3. The chain links TRBV15 to TRBJ2-5; the D gene could be TRBD1 or TRBD2 (5 bases each). Germline V gene data show CDR1 as LNHNV and CDR2 as YYDKDF (reference sequence). The length of the CDR3 is 13 residues. Here the CDR3 DNA reads TGTCCCACCAGCACCACTGGGGGAGAGACCCAGTACTTC. Its protein product is CPTSTTGGETQYF.

The CDR3: CASSLPGTAGYGYTF. CDR3 in DNA: TGTGCCAGCAGCTTGCCCGGGACAGCCGGTTATGGCTACACCTTC. V gene TRBV5-4 combines with J gene TRBJ1-2; 7 nucleotides agree with TRBD1. Trimming at V came to 1 base and at J to 5 bases, leaving 8 bases not matched to a gene. From germline, CDR1 is SGHNT and CDR2 YYREEE (reference sequence). This CDR3 contains 15 residues.

The gene calls are TRBV20-1 and TRBJ2-7, with D unclear. Germline CDR1 reads DFQATT; CDR2 reads SNEGSKA (reference sequence). The CDR3 loop spans 10 amino acids. V dropped 4 bases and J dropped 4 bases, with 5 bases sitting between them. In nucleotides, the CDR3 is TGCAGTGCTAAGGAGTACGAGCAGTACTTC. Its translation is CSAKEYEQYF.

This clone is a singleton in its sample. V is TRBV5-4 and J is TRBJ1-2, with D hard to call. The CDR3 consists of 13 residues. V lost 4 bases and J 0 bases, leaving 7 bases between the germline ends. The germline V gene has CDR1 SGHNT and CDR2 YYREEE (reference sequence). CDR3 sequence reads: CASSTTANYGYTF. CDR3 coding DNA: TGTGCCAGCAGCACAACGGCTAACTATGGCTACACCTTC.

The V and J genes are TRBV12-5 and TRBJ1-3, with TRBD1 as a possible D gene (5 bases). The germline V and J ends were trimmed by 1 base and 4 bases, with 17 bases remaining between them. Germline assignment: CDR1 LGHNT and CDR2 FRNRAP. CDR3 length equals 17 residues. This CDR3 is CASGLAGRGTDGNTIYF. The CDR3 DNA reads as TGTGCTAGTGGTTTGGCCGGACGGGGGACGGACGGAAACACCATATATTTT.